The present TCR beta chain was sequenced within a study of identical twins. In its sample, this clonotype was seen a few times. Its matching antigen is unknown. Trimming took off 4 bases at V and 3 bases at J, with 6 bases between the two ends. Germline V gene lookup returns CDR1 LGHDT and CDR2 YNNKEL (reference sequence). The CDR3 extends over 12 amino acids. TCRdb processed the 5' RACE reads anew with MiXCR; each CDR3 protein has one entry. The sample has hundreds of thousands of distinct CDR3 sequences, over 8.5% seen once. Study-wide findings and caveats: Analyses of zero insertions could be partly confounded by invariant MAIT and iNKT cells. The conclusions drew on cross-sectional statistical analysis instead of tracking the same donors.

The same sample was also studied in work on yellow fever vaccine responses in identical twins.

The rearrangement uses TRBV3-1 and TRBJ1-1; D is ambiguous. The clonotype was recovered from a woman younger than 30 in good health. Material: PBMCs. In nucleotides, the CDR3 is TGTGCCAGCAGCCGGCGGGACACTGAAGCTTTCTTT. This encodes CASSRRDTEAFF.